The 29 T cell receptor beta chains below all came from one sample that was sequenced in a study of untreated major depressive disorder (dated by TCRdb to the late 2010s). Library creation used the immunoSEQ multiplex PCR assay. TCRdb stores this immuneACCESS table with in-frame sequences only. Part of the clones is absent; in the studies checked, under half of the shortfall reflects unresolved V genes, and no reason is known for the rest. For this sample there are about 25,000 clones; 91% appear just once. 0.72% of the sample comes from the top ten. Which antigens these TCRs recognize remains unknown. Results the study describes overall, beyond this receptor: In CD4+ T cells, sequencing confirmed that depressed patients used TRBV05-01 (Vbeta 5.1) more than controls did, with a one-tailed test giving p = 0.040.

The material sequenced was CD4+ T cells from PBMCs. These receptors originate from a woman under 40 with major depressive disorder.

V usage is TRBV28 and J usage is TRBJ2-5; 7 nucleotides match TRBD1. The CDR3 length is 20 residues. J lost 1 base, V lost 7 bases, and 24 bases had no gene match. The germline CDR1 and CDR2 sequences are MDHEN and SYDVKM. The CDR3 loop is CASTLTPGQKKDPSQETQYF. The CDR3 bases are TGTGCCAGCACCCTTACACCGGGACAGAAAAAGGATCCATCCCAAGAGACCCAGTACTTC.

Details on this clone: As the CDR3 is not closed by the conserved phenylalanine or tryptophan, this likely results from a read error. Because the CDR3's place on the DNA is in doubt, the DNA is left out and the CDR3 is given as listed by TCRdb. This chain uses TRBV7-9 with TRBJ1-2; the table calls TRBD1, which could not be checked here. Germline-derived CDR1 and CDR2 are SEHNR and FQNEAQ (reference sequence). The CDR3 is 9 amino acids in total, end residues counted. CDR3 sequence: CASSPGGTA.

The chain employs TRBV28 and TRBJ2-7, with TRBD2 matching over 11 bases. Trimming took 7 bases from V and 2 from J; bases not matched to a gene: 4. The germline V gene has CDR1 MDHEN and CDR2 SYDVKM. The CDR3 loop spans 14 amino acids. The CDR3 loop is CASTLAGGTYEQYF. CDR3 coding DNA: TGTGCCAGCACCCTAGCGGGGGGAACCTACGAGCAGTACTTC.

This chain uses TRBV9 with TRBJ1-2, with D possibly TRBD1 on 5 matching bases. Germline V gene data show CDR1 as SGDLS and CDR2 as YYNGEE. V gave up 0 bases and J gave up 8 bases, with 11 bases separating them. The CDR3 covers 13 residues. CDR3 sequence: CASSVEAGRGYTF. The CDR3 nucleotides read TGTGCCAGCAGCGTAGAAGCAGGGAGAGGCTACACCTTC.

The V call is TRBV14, the J call TRBJ1-2, with a possible D match to TRBD1 (6 bases). This CDR3 has 14 residues. Trimming took off 4 bases at V and 7 bases at J, with 16 bases between the two ends. Germline CDR1 reads SGHDN; CDR2 reads FVKESK. The CDR3 spells CASSLGQQEGGYTF. The CDR3 nucleotides read TGTGCCAGCAGCCTCGGACAGCAAGAAGGTGGCTACACCTTC.

The V and J genes are TRBV7-8 and TRBJ1-5, with 9 nucleotides matching TRBD1. V shed 5 bases and J 5 bases; nucleotides not matched to a gene: 7. The length of the CDR3 is 15 residues. CDR1 and CDR2 from the germline V gene are SGHVS and FQNEAQ. CDR3 nucleotides: TGTGCCAGCAGCCCCCGGGACAGGGCCCATCAGCCCCAGCATTTT. It specifies CASSPRDRAHQPQHF.

The genes are TRBV5-4 and TRBJ2-3; possible D gene TRBD1, 6 bases. CDR1 and CDR2 (germline): SGHNT, YYREEE (reference sequence). The V end lost 5 bases, the J end lost 7 bases, and 14 bases lay between the germline ends. The CDR3 sequence is 13 residues long. The CDR3 DNA reads TGTGCCAGCAGATTCAAGAGGGGGAATACGCAGTATTTT. Translation gives CASRFKRGNTQYF.

V usage is TRBV2 and J usage is TRBJ1-5; D not certain. Trimming stripped 4 bases from V and 0 bases from J, with 10 bases between. Germline V gene lookup returns CDR1 SNHLY and CDR2 FYNNEI. The CDR3 is made up of 15 amino acids. CDR3 sequence reads: CASSAQSYSNQPQHF. Here the CDR3 DNA reads TGTGCCAGCAGTGCCCAGTCCTATAGCAATCAGCCCCAGCATTTT.

The chain uses TRBV11-2 and TRBJ1-2; possible D gene TRBD1, 5 bases. With 3 bases removed from V and 8 bases from J, the gap between germline ends came to 13 bases. There are 13 residues in the CDR3. Germline V CDR1 and CDR2: SGHAT, FQNNGV. CDR3 sequence reads: CASSFPNSGGYTF. The DNA for the CDR3 is TGTGCCAGCAGCTTCCCTAACTCAGGGGGCTACACCTTC.

The V and J genes are TRBV6-1 and TRBJ2-7; D possibly matches TRBD1 or TRBD2 (5 bases each). The CDR3 has 14 amino acids. Deletions cut 7 bases from V and 0 bases from J, with 13 bases between. Germline V gives CDR1 MNHNS, CDR2 SASEGT. The CDR3 sequence: CASKRDRSSYEQYF. The CDR3 DNA follows: TGTGCCAGCAAAAGGGACCGGAGCTCCTACGAGCAGTACTTC.

This clone was seen once. The V gene is TRBV5-1, the J gene TRBJ2-7, with 9 nucleotides matching TRBD1. The V segment lost 3 bases and the J segment 2 bases; nucleotides outside the gene matches: 3. Germline CDR1 SGHRS, CDR2 YFSETQ. The length of the CDR3 is 14 residues. The CDR3 DNA reads as TGCGCCAGCAGCTCCGGGACAGGGACCTACGAGCAGTACTTC. This codes for CASSSGTGTYEQYF. The entire variable domain, with the rest obtained from reference TRBV5-1 and TRBJ2-7, is as follows: KAGVTQTPRYLIKTRGQQVTLSCSPISGHRSVSWYQQTPGQGLQFLFEYFSETQRNKGNFPGRFSGRQFSNSRSEMNVSTLELGDSALYLCASSSGTGTYEQYFGPGTRLTVT.

This chain connects TRBV11-2 to TRBJ1-2; D remains ambiguous. This CDR3 contains 15 residues. V lost 0 bases, J lost 1 base, and 9 bases lay in between. Germline loops: CDR1 SGHAT, CDR2 FQNNGV. The CDR3 DNA reads TGTGCCAGCAGCTTAGAGGGCAGCGTTAACTATGGCTACACCTTC. Its translation is CASSLEGSVNYGYTF.

CDR3 bases: TGTGCCAGCAGTGAAAACCGGGACACAGAGACCCAGTACTTC. Its translation is CASSENRDTETQYF. V gene TRBV2 combines with J gene TRBJ2-5; D is perhaps TRBD1 (6 bases). Trimming cost V 2 bases and J 4 bases, with 11 bases left between them. Germline V CDR1 and CDR2: SNHLY, FYNNEI. The CDR3 contains 14 residues.

This chain links TRBV6-1 with TRBJ1-4; D is unresolved. The CDR3 is 11 amino acids. CDR1 is MNHNS and CDR2 is SASEGT in the germline V gene. Trimming removed 6 bases at V and 8 bases at J, with 7 bases between. The CDR3 region has the DNA TGTGCCAGCAGGAAAATCGAAAAACTGTTTTTT. It specifies CASRKIEKLFF.

The chain joins TRBV11-1 to TRBJ2-3; TRBD2 aligns across 12 bases. The germline gives CDR1 SGHAT, CDR2 FQDESV (reference sequence). CDR3 length: 17 amino acids. Losses at the gene ends were 3 bases for V and 4 bases for J; bases not matched to a gene: 8. Here the CDR3 DNA reads TGTGCCAGCAGCTTTGGACCTAGCGGGGGGGCGCCAGATACGCAGTATTTT. Translation: CASSFGPSGGAPDTQYF.

This clone appeared once. This chain joins TRBV6-1 and TRBJ1-6; a weak D match, TRBD1 (5 bases). The CDR3 has 12 amino acids. The germline CDR1 and CDR2 sequences are MNHNS and SASEGT. The V and J ends lost 8 bases and 6 bases respectively, with 8 bases between them. CDR3: CASDRINSPLHF. The CDR3 coding sequence is TGTGCCAGCGACAGAATTAATTCACCCCTCCACTTT.

This chain joins TRBV27 and TRBJ2-3; 9 bases are a match to TRBD1. The germline V gene encodes CDR1 MNHEY and CDR2 SMNVEV (reference sequence). V lost 8 bases to trimming and J lost 0 bases; unmatched junction nucleotides: 3. The CDR3 is made up of 14 amino acids. The CDR3 region is CASGDRASTDTQYF. Written as DNA, the CDR3 is TGTGCCAGCGGGGACAGGGCTAGCACAGATACGCAGTATTTT.

The V and J genes are TRBV11-3 and TRBJ2-3; TRBD1 aligns across 7 bases. V trimming: 5 bases; J trimming: 4 bases; junction bases outside the gene matches: 3. The CDR3 consists of 13 residues. CDR1 is SGHNT and CDR2 is YENEEA in the germline V gene. CDR3 DNA: TGTGCCAGCAGCATTACAGGGGCAGATACGCAGTATTTT. This sequence encodes CASSITGADTQYF.

The rearrangement joins TRBV19 to TRBJ1-5, with D hard to call. The CDR3 consists of 12 residues. Germline lookup yields CDR1 LNHDA and CDR2 SQIVND (reference sequence). V was shortened by 7 bases and J by 5 bases, with 9 bases between the two germline ends. The CDR3 coding sequence is TGTGCCAGTAAATTCGGGGATCAGCCCCAGCATTTT. Protein product: CASKFGDQPQHF.

The J gene is TRBJ2-2, the V gene TRBV7-2; 8 bases are shared with TRBD2. The CDR3 totals 17 residues. The germline V gene encodes CDR1 SGHTA and CDR2 FQGNSA. After removal of 6 bases from V and 3 bases from J, the junction contained 12 bases not matched to a gene. CDR3 residues: CASSPRSGSGYTGELFF. CDR3 bases: TGTGCCAGCAGTCCTAGGAGCGGGAGCGGGTACACCGGGGAGCTGTTTTTT.

The CDR3 spells CASSQPPTGSYEQYF. As DNA, the CDR3 is TGCGCCAGCAGCCAGCCCCCGACAGGGAGCTACGAGCAGTACTTC. V usage is TRBV4-1 and J usage is TRBJ2-7; TRBD1 matches at 7 bases. The germline V gene encodes CDR1 MGHRA and CDR2 YSYEKL. The CDR3 has 15 amino acids. Trimming took 3 bases from V and 3 from J; bases not matched to a gene: 8.

The rearrangement links TRBV4-3 to TRBJ1-6; weak D call: TRBD1 (5 bases). The germline V and J ends were trimmed by 0 bases and 6 bases, with 12 bases remaining between them. CDR3 length equals 16 residues. Germline V gene sequence: CDR1 LGHNA, CDR2 YSLEER. DNA for the CDR3: TGCGCCAGCAGCCAAGATCCCCCGGGGGGTAATTCACCCCTCCACTTT. Its protein product is CASSQDPPGGNSPLHF.

The chain joins TRBV19 to TRBJ1-5; D possibly corresponds to TRBD1 (6 bases). CDR1 is LNHDA and CDR2 is SQIVND in the germline V gene (reference sequence). The ends were cut back, 3 bases at V and 2 bases at J, with 14 bases in the middle. This CDR3 has 16 amino acids. The CDR3 coding sequence is TGTGCCAGTAGTATTACAGGGAGAAGAGGCAATCAGCCCCAGCATTTT. This gives the protein CASSITGRRGNQPQHF.

The V gene is TRBV6-7, the J gene TRBJ2-1; D gene unclear. TRBV6-7 is labeled an ORF, and its function is uncertain. The CDR3 has 13 residues. V lost 0 bases, J lost 10 bases, and 10 bases lay in between. CDR3 nucleotide sequence: TGTGCCAGCAGTTACTCGGAACTCCCGGAGCAGTTCTTC. Translated, it gives CASSYSELPEQFF.

V usage is TRBV5-4 and J usage is TRBJ2-1; D gene unclear. CDR1 and CDR2 (germline): SGHNT, YYREEE (reference sequence). The V end was cut by 3 bases, the J end by 4 bases, with 5 bases between. CDR3 length equals 12 residues. The CDR3 here is CASSSKYNEQFF. The CDR3 nucleotides read TGTGCCAGCAGCTCTAAATACAATGAGCAGTTCTTC.

This sequence joins TRBV9 and TRBJ2-5; weak D call: TRBD2 (7 bases). Trimming shortened V by 2 bases and J by 1 base, and 12 bases separated the two germline ends. The length of the CDR3 is 15 residues. CDR1 SGDLS and CDR2 YYNGEE come from the germline V gene. The CDR3: CASSVRGGPQETQYF. DNA of the CDR3: TGTGCCAGCAGCGTGAGGGGGGGGCCCCAAGAGACCCAGTACTTC.

CDR3 nucleotides: TGTGCCAGCAGTTTCATTAGGGGGGGCAATCAGCCCCAGCATTTT. It encodes CASSFIRGGNQPQHF. This sequence joins TRBV28 and TRBJ1-5, with D possibly matching TRBD1 (6 bases). The CDR3 is made up of 15 amino acids. Trimming shortened V by 3 bases and J by 2 bases, and 11 bases separated the two germline ends. Germline-derived CDR1 and CDR2 are MDHEN and SYDVKM.

The CDR3 reads CASAGGTEPYEQYF. The CDR3 DNA follows: TGCGCCAGCGCGGGAGGGACAGAGCCCTACGAGCAGTACTTC. V and J are TRBV4-1 and TRBJ2-7; the match to TRBD2 covers 9 bases. The germline V gene has CDR1 MGHRA and CDR2 YSYEKL. CDR3 length: 14 residues. The V and J ends lost 8 bases and 2 bases, in that order; junction bases with no gene match: 7.

The V gene is TRBV19, the J gene TRBJ2-2, with 7 bases matching TRBD1. The CDR3 length is 16 residues. The J segment lost 2 bases and the V segment lost 6 bases, leaving 9 bases of the junction unmatched. Germline V gene data show CDR1 as LNHDA and CDR2 as SQIVND (reference sequence). CDR3 residues: CASSPGGQINTGELFF. The CDR3 DNA reads as TGTGCCAGTAGCCCAGGGGGACAGATCAACACCGGGGAGCTGTTTTTT.